A single sample gave rise to the 10 T cell receptor beta chains below, sequenced in a study of cytomegalovirus exposure and HLA in healthy donors. Primers included in the PCR were 60 Vbeta and 13 Jbeta primers. Only in-frame clones appear in the TCRdb table, and some are missing; sequencing was by immunoSEQ multiplex PCR. The data hold approximately 130,000 clones, with around 81% observed a single time. Sequencing used PBMCs. These receptors were obtained from a woman in her 40s in good health and CMV-seronegative.

The chain has TRBV7-8 and TRBJ2-3, with 12 bases lining up with TRBD2. V was clipped by 5 bases and J by 6 bases; unmatched bases: 6. CDR3 length: 15 amino acids. Germline loops: CDR1 SGHVS, CDR2 FQNEAQ. The CDR3 DNA reads as TGTGCCAGCAGCACATGGACTAGCGGGGATGATACGCAGTATTTT. It codes for CASSTWTSGDDTQYF.

The J gene is TRBJ2-5, the V gene TRBV7-2, with TRBD2 matching over 8 bases. Germline lookup yields CDR1 SGHTA and CDR2 FQGNSA. J gave up 5 bases and V 3 bases, and 5 bases lay outside the gene matches. The CDR3 is made up of 14 amino acids. CDR3 region: CASSFHGRGETQYF. DNA for the CDR3: TGTGCCAGCAGCTTTCACGGGAGGGGCGAGACCCAGTACTTC.

V and J are TRBV4-1 and TRBJ2-5; 12 bases agree with TRBD2. Per the germline V gene, CDR1 is MGHRA and CDR2 is YSYEKL. J gave up 5 bases and V 3 bases, and 10 bases lay outside the gene matches. The length of the CDR3 is 17 residues. The CDR3 sequence: CASSHPRLAGDGETQYF. In DNA, the CDR3 is TGCGCCAGCAGCCATCCTCGACTAGCGGGGGACGGCGAGACCCAGTACTTC.

V usage is TRBV6-6 and J usage is TRBJ1-3; D is perhaps TRBD1 (5 bases). The germline V gene has CDR1 MNHNY and CDR2 SVGAGI (reference sequence). V was pared by 6 bases and J by 0 bases, with 9 bases between. CDR3 size: 14 residues. The CDR3 DNA follows: TGTGCCAGCAGCAGGGCGGCCTCTGGAAACACCATATATTTT. This sequence encodes CASSRAASGNTIYF.

The rearrangement uses TRBV18 and TRBJ2-2; no clear D. The CDR3 is made up of 15 amino acids. Germline V gives CDR1 KGHSH, CDR2 LQKENI. V gave up 0 bases and J gave up 5 bases, with 10 bases separating them. CDR3 bases: TGTGCCAGCTCACCACCGAAGCCCGGGACCGGGGAGCTGTTTTTT. Translated, it gives CASSPPKPGTGELFF. The whole variable domain, remainder taken from reference TRBV18 and TRBJ2-2, is NAGVMQNPRHLVRRRGQEARLRCSPMKGHSHVYWYRQLPEEGLKFMVYLQKENIIDESGMPKERFSAEFPKEGPSILRIQQVVRGDSAAYFCASSPPKPGTGELFFGEGSRLTVL.

The CDR3 sequence is CASSPARETQYF. The CDR3 DNA is TGTGCCAGCTCACCAGCCAGGGAGACCCAGTACTTC. The V and J genes are TRBV18 and TRBJ2-5; D uncertain. The CDR3 has 12 amino acids. CDR1 is KGHSH, CDR2 LQKENI, per germline. V was cut by 2 bases and J by 5 bases, with 6 bases left in between.

The chain couples TRBV9 to TRBJ1-2; 8 nucleotides match TRBD1. This CDR3 has 12 amino acids. Germline loops: CDR1 SGDLS, CDR2 YYNGEE. V was clipped by 2 bases and J by 9 bases; unmatched bases: 3. The CDR3 coding sequence is TGTGCCAGCAGCGTTACAGGGGGAAGCTACACCTTC. Its translation: CASSVTGGSYTF.

This clone was detected only a few times. The chain uses TRBV29-1 and TRBJ1-4; 9 nucleotides align to TRBD1. V dropped 4 bases and J dropped 5; count of bases not matched to a gene: 2. CDR1 SQVTM and CDR2 ANQGSEA come from the germline V gene. The CDR3 totals 13 residues. CDR3 nucleotides: TGCAGCGTTGCCGGGACAGGGAATGAAAAACTGTTTTTT. Translating it yields CSVAGTGNEKLFF.

CDR3 nucleotide sequence: TGTGCCAGCGGTAACAGGGGGAAGGCAGATACGCAGTATTTT. It translates to CASGNRGKADTQYF. This chain joins TRBV2 and TRBJ2-3; TRBD1 aligns across 8 bases. This CDR3 is 14 amino acids long. Trimming took 8 bases from V and 4 from J; bases not matched to a gene: 8. Germline values: CDR1 SNHLY, CDR2 FYNNEI.

This clone was seen a few times. V is TRBV4-1 and J is TRBJ2-3, with 14 bases matching TRBD2. CDR3 size: 20 residues. CDR1 MGHRA and CDR2 YSYEKL come from the germline V gene. Trimming removed 0 bases from V and 0 bases from J; junction bases left unmatched: 8. The CDR3 sequence: CASSQEPTSGGATSTDTQYF. CDR3 coding DNA: TGCGCCAGCAGCCAAGAGCCGACTAGCGGGGGGGCTACTAGCACAGATACGCAGTATTTT.